This note documents a single T cell receptor (beta chain) sequence. Its antigen is still unknown. This CDR3 is 13 amino acids long. CDR1 and CDR2 from the germline V gene are SGHRS and YFSETQ. The V end was cut by 1 base, the J end by 1 base, with 0 bases between. This sample was included in a study of T cell responses to AZD1222 COVID-19 vaccine. General study findings and limits: Females outnumbered males among donors, who were mostly white British; clonal diversity was possibly underestimated. Spike-specific TCR breadth and depth grew following two AZD1222 doses. The CD4 TCRs associated with vaccination extended across spike and predominated at 160-218 and 743-854.

Produced via immunoSEQ multiplex PCR; TCRdb's table is partial and in-frame only. The sample lists tens of thousands of clones, about 90% occurring once. The specimen comprised peripheral blood, sampled on day 0 of AZD1222 vaccination. This chain links TRBV5-1 with TRBJ2-6; no clear D gene. The sequence was obtained from an adult in good health. The CDR3 DNA reads as TGCGCCAGCAGCTTGTCTGGGGCCAACGTCCTGACTTTC. It translates to CASSLSGANVLTF. The variable domain in full, completed from reference TRBV5-1 and TRBJ2-6, reads KAGVTQTPRYLIKTRGQQVTLSCSPISGHRSVSWYQQTPGQGLQFLFEYFSETQRNKGNFPGRFSGRQFSNSRSEMNVSTLELGDSALYLCASSLSGANVLTFGAGSRLTVL.